This T cell receptor (beta chain) is drawn from a study of blood T cell repertoires in COVID-19. For the study at large: Acute-phase and convalescent COVID-19 samples originated in the United States, Italy and Spain. T cells, B-cell-depleted T cells, or PBMCs supplied cDNA or gDNA.

Trimming took off 5 bases at V and 2 bases at J, with 12 bases between the two ends. Germline CDR1 MDHEN, CDR2 SYDVKM. The CDR3 has 14 amino acids. Original processing notes: Reference gene primers were amplified, and this amplification served to estimate nucleated cell counts. Produced via immunoSEQ multiplex PCR; TCRdb's table is partial and in-frame only. The V and J calls and clone size come from that table; D and trimming were worked out from the DNA. The table shows about 280,000 clones, with 70% to 90% occurring only once. The sample was peripheral blood. J is TRBJ1-2 and V is TRBV28, with D possibly matching TRBD1 (5 bases). This clonotype was obtained from a man in his fifties with active or convalescent COVID-19. CDR3 amino acids: CASSPLGGNYGYTF. The CDR3 nucleotides read TGTGCCAGCAGTCCTCTCGGGGGGAACTATGGCTACACCTTC.